Here is one T cell receptor (beta chain) with its context. This sample is drawn from a study of control samples from healthy donors and cancer patients. The junction had 6 bases not matched to a gene; V was cut back by 6 bases and J by 12 bases. There are 11 residues in the CDR3. Germline V gene lookup returns CDR1 DFQATT and CDR2 SNEGSKA (reference sequence). TCRdb's table, derived via immunoSEQ multiplex PCR, lists solely in-frame clones and lacks some. The data contain more than 85,000 clones, roughly 85% of them singletons. The receptor comes from a woman aged 45 to 65 in good health. The sequencing sample was made of blood. The V call is TRBV20-1, the J call TRBJ1-4, with TRBD1 identical over 8 bases. This chain's CDR3 is CSASRGQELFF. The CDR3 region has the DNA TGCAGTGCCAGCAGGGGGCAGGAACTGTTTTTT.